A selection of T cell receptor beta chains follows, all from one sample in a study of blood T cells in healthy people across ages. MiXCR, applied by TCRdb to the 5' RACE reads, yields one record per CDR3 protein. The table records about 1.8 million distinct CDR3 sequences, 40% to 55% of them present only once. The sequencing input was blood. All receptors derive from a woman aged 40 to 50 in good health. CDR3s include the opening cysteine and the closing phenylalanine or tryptophan. Fields, in order: V gene, J gene, D gene, clone size, CDR3 protein, CDR3 DNA. A D gene is named only where the DNA matches it firmly. Size is omitted from some rows. Given values are once, few, many or a class for expanded clones.

v_call: TRBV7-7
j_call: TRBJ2-5
d_call: NA
clone_size: NA
cdr3_aa: CASSLAPLDQETQYF
cdr3_nt: TGTGCTAGCAGCTTAGCGCCACTAGACCAAGAGACCCAGTACTTC

v_call: TRBV6-1
j_call: TRBJ2-1
d_call: NA
clone_size: few
cdr3_aa: CASPRFPPSSYNEQFF
cdr3_nt: TGTGCCAGCCCCCGCTTCCCTCCGAGCTCCTACAATGAGCAGTTCTTC

v_call: TRBV6-2/TRBV6-3
j_call: TRBJ2-5
d_call: NA
clone_size: NA
cdr3_aa: CASISQGWETQYF
cdr3_nt: TGTGCCAGCATCTCCCAGGGGTGGGAGACCCAGTACTTC

v_call: TRBV20-1
j_call: TRBJ2-7
d_call: NA
clone_size: once
cdr3_aa: CSAKGPADEQYF
cdr3_nt: TGCAGTGCTAAGGGACCGGCGGACGAGCAGTACTTC

v_call: TRBV3-1
j_call: TRBJ2-7
d_call: NA
clone_size: few
cdr3_aa: CASSQMQQPKYEQYF
cdr3_nt: TGTGCCAGCAGCCAAATGCAACAGCCTAAATACGAGCAGTACTTC

v_call: TRBV27
j_call: TRBJ2-4
d_call: NA
clone_size: NA
cdr3_aa: CASSQRGGGGLAKNIQYF
cdr3_nt: TGTGCCAGCAGTCAAAGGGGTGGAGGGGGGTTAGCCAAAAACATTCAGTACTTC

v_call: TRBV9
j_call: TRBJ2-3
d_call: TRBD2
clone_size: NA
cdr3_aa: CASSHPRTSGGATDTQYF
cdr3_nt: TGTGCCAGCAGCCACCCTAGGACTAGCGGGGGGGCAACAGATACGCAGTATTTT

v_call: TRBV15
j_call: TRBJ2-5
d_call: NA
clone_size: many
cdr3_aa: CATSRDRGVETQYF
cdr3_nt: TGTGCCACCAGCAGAGACAGGGGTGTGGAGACCCAGTACTTC

v_call: TRBV4-3
j_call: TRBJ2-7
d_call: NA
clone_size: NA
cdr3_aa: CASSQEGTRGYEQYF
cdr3_nt: TGCGCCAGCAGCCAAGAGGGAACCCGAGGCTACGAGCAGTACTTC

v_call: TRBV20-1
j_call: TRBJ2-7
d_call: NA
clone_size: NA
cdr3_aa: CSARNSAAYEQYF
cdr3_nt: TGCAGTGCTAGGAACAGCGCAGCCTACGAGCAGTACTTC

v_call: TRBV9
j_call: TRBJ1-6
d_call: TRBD1
clone_size: NA
cdr3_aa: CASSVVAGGYNSPLHF
cdr3_nt: TGTGCCAGCAGCGTAGTCGCAGGGGGCTATAATTCACCCCTCCACTTT

v_call: TRBV7-2
j_call: TRBJ2-5
d_call: NA
clone_size: many
cdr3_aa: CASSLQQGSETQYF
cdr3_nt: TGTGCCAGCAGCTTACAGCAGGGGTCGGAGACCCAGTACTTC

v_call: TRBV2
j_call: TRBJ2-1
d_call: NA
clone_size: once
cdr3_aa: CASNPTVQDEQFF
cdr3_nt: TGTGCCAGCAACCCGACAGTTCAAGATGAGCAGTTCTTC

v_call: TRBV11-2
j_call: TRBJ1-1
d_call: NA
clone_size: NA
cdr3_aa: CASSASGGGRAEAFF
cdr3_nt: TGTGCCAGCAGCGCCTCAGGAGGGGGGAGGGCTGAAGCTTTCTTT

v_call: TRBV29-1
j_call: TRBJ2-1
d_call: NA
clone_size: many
cdr3_aa: CSVVIASNNEQFF
cdr3_nt: TGCAGCGTTGTAATAGCGTCTAACAATGAGCAGTTCTTC

v_call: TRBV20-1
j_call: TRBJ2-4
d_call: NA
clone_size: NA
cdr3_aa: CSARGQVAKNIQYF
cdr3_nt: TGCAGTGCTCGGGGTCAAGTAGCCAAAAACATTCAGTACTTC

v_call: TRBV7-2
j_call: TRBJ1-5
d_call: NA
clone_size: NA
cdr3_aa: CASSSIRGQPQHF
cdr3_nt: TGTGCCAGCAGCTCGATCAGGGGTCAGCCCCAGCATTTT

v_call: TRBV12-3/TRBV12-4
j_call: TRBJ1-1
d_call: NA
clone_size: NA
cdr3_aa: CARAGPGGVNTEAFF
cdr3_nt: TGTGCCAGGGCCGGCCCCGGCGGTGTGAACACTGAAGCTTTCTTT

v_call: TRBV9
j_call: TRBJ2-3
d_call: NA
clone_size: NA
cdr3_aa: CASSARGGLGDTQYF
cdr3_nt: TGTGCCAGCAGCGCTAGGGGCGGGTTGGGAGATACGCAGTATTTT

v_call: TRBV20-1
j_call: TRBJ2-5
d_call: TRBD1
clone_size: NA
cdr3_aa: CSATRTGAGGGTQYF
cdr3_nt: TGCAGTGCTACAAGGACAGGGGCCGGCGGGGGGACCCAGTACTTC

v_call: TRBV7-2
j_call: TRBJ2-7
d_call: NA
clone_size: NA
cdr3_aa: CASSLRRGISYNEQYF
cdr3_nt: TGTGCCAGCAGCTTACGGCGGGGAATCTCCTACAATGAGCAGTACTTC

v_call: TRBV7-2
j_call: TRBJ2-1
d_call: NA
clone_size: NA
cdr3_aa: CASSPAPYNEQFF
cdr3_nt: TGTGCCAGCAGCCCAGCCCCTTACAATGAGCAGTTCTTC

v_call: TRBV9
j_call: TRBJ1-1
d_call: NA
clone_size: NA
cdr3_aa: CASSEDQGTEAFF
cdr3_nt: TGTGCCAGCAGCGAAGACCAGGGCACTGAAGCTTTCTTT

v_call: TRBV4-1
j_call: TRBJ1-5
d_call: NA
clone_size: few
cdr3_aa: CASSDTNQPQHF
cdr3_nt: TGCGCCAGCAGCGACACCAATCAGCCCCAGCATTTT

v_call: TRBV6-2/TRBV6-3
j_call: TRBJ2-3
d_call: NA
clone_size: NA
cdr3_aa: CASAPGPRTDTQYF
cdr3_nt: TGTGCCAGCGCTCCGGGACCCCGCACAGATACGCAGTATTTT

v_call: TRBV4-2
j_call: TRBJ2-3
d_call: NA
clone_size: NA
cdr3_aa: CASSQDKGWDTQYF
cdr3_nt: TGTGCCAGCAGCCAAGACAAAGGTTGGGATACGCAGTATTTT

v_call: TRBV6-6
j_call: TRBJ2-5
d_call: NA
clone_size: NA
cdr3_aa: CASRLSGAKGTQYF
cdr3_nt: TGTGCCAGCAGGTTATCGGGGGCTAAAGGGACCCAGTACTTC

v_call: TRBV4-3
j_call: TRBJ2-5
d_call: NA
clone_size: many
cdr3_aa: CASSQEGLWETQYF
cdr3_nt: TGCGCCAGCAGCCAAGAGGGACTTTGGGAGACCCAGTACTTC